The 26 T cell receptor beta chains in this list originate from one sample, sequenced in a study of shared clonotypes between healthy human individuals. The protocol was immunoSEQ multiplex PCR, while the TCRdb copy is restricted to in-frame clones and leaves out a portion. The sample holds 2 million to 3 million clones, 80% to 95% seen once. The sequencing input was naive CD4+ T cells from PBMCs. Sample subset: CD45RA+ positively selected. These receptors all come from a man between 18 and 29 years old in good health. Some clones in this sample may be carry-over from other donors' samples.

The chain couples TRBV27 to TRBJ1-1; D is ambiguous. Deletions cut 2 bases from V and 4 bases from J, with 11 bases between. The V gene's germline CDR1 is MNHEY and CDR2 SMNVEV (reference sequence). The CDR3 totals 14 residues. DNA of the CDR3: TGTGCCAGCAGTTTACGAGGTTCGGGCACTGAAGCTTTCTTT. Translating it yields CASSLRGSGTEAFF.

The V gene is TRBV4-2, the J gene TRBJ2-5; D gene ambiguous. The CDR3 is 15 residues long. Germline V CDR1 and CDR2: LGHNA, YNFKEQ. V was cut by 0 bases and J by 4 bases, with 12 bases left in between. The CDR3 DNA is TGTGCCAGCAGCCAAGATTCGAGGCGAACAGAGACCCAGTACTTC. Protein product: CASSQDSRRTETQYF.

CDR3 DNA sequence: TGTGCTAGTGGTTCCGCGGGAGATACGCAGTATTTT. Protein product: CASGSAGDTQYF. V usage is TRBV12-5 and J usage is TRBJ2-3, with D possibly TRBD2 on 5 matching bases. Germline CDR1 LGHNT, CDR2 FRNRAP. The CDR3 is 12 amino acids. Trimming cost V 4 bases and J 5 bases, with 7 bases left between them.

V usage is TRBV6-5 and J usage is TRBJ1-1; D call uncertain. The CDR3 consists of 15 residues. Germline V gives CDR1 MNHEY, CDR2 SVGAGI. Trimming stripped 1 base from V and 5 bases from J, with 14 bases between. The chain's CDR3 is CASSYWAVVGTEAFF. CDR3 sequence (DNA): TGTGCCAGCAGTTACTGGGCCGTGGTCGGAACTGAAGCTTTCTTT.

The chain combines TRBV5-1 with TRBJ2-6; 8 bases fit TRBD1. This CDR3 comprises 15 residues. V was clipped by 4 bases and J by 2 bases; unmatched bases: 2. Germline assignment: CDR1 SGHRS and CDR2 YFSETQ. The CDR3 region is CASSQGQAGANVLTF. The CDR3 region has the DNA TGCGCCAGCAGCCAGGGACAGGCTGGGGCCAACGTCCTGACTTTC.

As for this clone: The junction departs from the called germline gene at one end, perhaps through a read error. Other DNA sequences from this sample encode an identical CDR3 as well. V is TRBV7-2 and J is TRBJ2-1; TRBD2 matches 8 bases. CDR3 length: 15 amino acids. Germline assignment: CDR1 SGHTA and CDR2 FQGNSA. DNA of the CDR3: TGTGCCAGCAGCCTAGCGGGTACCTCCTACAATGAGCAGTTCTTC. Protein product: CASSLAGTSYNEQFF.

This chain connects TRBV11-2 to TRBJ2-2, with no clear D. The CDR3 covers 13 residues. Trimming pared 7 bases from V and 4 bases from J, leaving 10 bases between. The germline gives CDR1 SGHAT, CDR2 FQNNGV. CDR3: CASNGLRTGELFF. DNA of the CDR3: TGTGCCAGCAACGGTTTACGCACCGGGGAGCTGTTTTTT.

This clone was detected only once. The rearrangement links TRBV5-4 to TRBJ1-4; no clear D. The CDR3 sequence is 15 residues long. V was pared by 1 base and J by 7 bases, with 14 bases between. Germline V gene data show CDR1 as SGHNT and CDR2 as YYREEE (reference sequence). The CDR3 sequence: CASSLNGIRGEKLFF. The CDR3 DNA reads as TGTGCCAGCAGCTTGAATGGAATCCGAGGTGAAAAACTGTTTTTT.

This chain connects TRBV5-1 to TRBJ1-1; D not resolved. CDR1 is SGHRS and CDR2 is YFSETQ in the germline V gene. Trimming pared 4 bases from V and 4 bases from J, leaving 14 bases between. The CDR3 spans 14 residues. CDR3 amino acids: CASSGRAGSTEAFF. The CDR3, as DNA: TGCGCCAGCAGCGGTCGAGCAGGTAGCACTGAAGCTTTCTTT.

V is TRBV9 and J is TRBJ2-7; maybe TRBD1 (7 bases). The CDR3 length is 14 residues. Germline loops: CDR1 SGDLS, CDR2 YYNGEE. Trimming shortened V by 4 bases and J by 6 bases, and 17 bases separated the two germline ends. CDR3 region: CASSPGGTTLEQYF. CDR3 DNA: TGTGCCAGCAGCCCAGGGGGGACCACCCTCGAGCAGTACTTC.

As DNA, the CDR3 is TGTGCCAGCAGTTACTCGCTAGCTACCAATCAGCCCCAGCATTTT. Translation gives CASSYSLATNQPQHF. This chain connects TRBV6-6 to TRBJ1-5, with D unresolved. CDR1 and CDR2 (germline): MNHNY, SVGAGI (reference sequence). The length of the CDR3 is 15 residues. V was shortened by 0 bases and J by 3 bases, with 9 bases between the two germline ends.

The chain employs TRBV7-9 and TRBJ2-7, with D perhaps matching TRBD1 (6 bases). V was pared by 4 bases and J by 9 bases, with 19 bases between. The CDR3 has 14 residues. Germline CDR1 SEHNR, CDR2 FQNEAQ (reference sequence). The CDR3 nucleotides are TGTGCCAGCAGCTCCGGGACAAGTACGTGGGCGCAGTACTTC. Translation: CASSSGTSTWAQYF.

The chain uses TRBV29-1 and TRBJ2-2; D gene unclear. Trimming cost V 5 bases and J 4 bases, with 5 bases left between them. The length of the CDR3 is 11 residues. Germline loops: CDR1 SQVTM, CDR2 ANQGSEA. The CDR3 sequence is CSVLTTGELFF. CDR3 coding DNA: TGCAGCGTTTTAACCACCGGGGAGCTGTTTTTT.

V and J are TRBV4-3 and TRBJ2-7; either TRBD1 or TRBD2 may supply D (6 bases each). This CDR3 region has 15 residues. The V and J ends lost 0 bases and 1 base respectively, with 10 bases between them. The germline CDR1 and CDR2 sequences are LGHNA and YSLEER. CDR3 protein: CASSQEGGRSYEQYF. CDR3 DNA sequence: TGCGCCAGCAGCCAAGAGGGGGGCAGGTCCTACGAGCAGTACTTC.

V and J are TRBV27 and TRBJ2-7; the D is unclear. V was trimmed by 6 bases and J by 3 bases, leaving 21 bases between them. This CDR3 contains 16 residues. The V gene's germline CDR1 is MNHEY and CDR2 SMNVEV (reference sequence). The CDR3 sequence: CASRVDPLGPHYEQYF. Written as DNA, the CDR3 is TGTGCCAGCAGAGTAGACCCCTTAGGACCACACTACGAGCAGTACTTC.

The rearrangement uses TRBV4-2 and TRBJ2-7; 7 bases map to TRBD1. The V segment lost 2 bases and the J segment 5 bases; nucleotides outside the gene matches: 3. CDR1 is LGHNA, CDR2 YNFKEQ, per germline. The CDR3 totals 13 residues. Here the CDR3 reads CASSQTQGDEQYF. The CDR3 DNA reads TGTGCCAGCAGCCAAACGCAGGGGGACGAGCAGTACTTC.

This clone turned up a few times. J is TRBJ1-1 and V is TRBV4-2; no firm D call. The V and J ends lost 0 bases and 0 bases respectively, with 11 bases between them. CDR1 is LGHNA, CDR2 YNFKEQ, per germline. This CDR3 has 16 amino acids. CDR3 sequence reads: CASSQDSGKVNTEAFF. The CDR3 nucleotides are TGTGCCAGCAGCCAAGATTCGGGGAAGGTGAACACTGAAGCTTTCTTT.

This chain connects TRBV6-6 to TRBJ1-2, with 8 bases lining up with TRBD1. V shed 7 bases, J shed 4 bases, and the junction held 5 bases outside the gene matches. This CDR3 has 13 residues. The germline V gene has CDR1 MNHNY and CDR2 SVGAGI (reference sequence). The CDR3 reads CASTNRGVYGYTF. In nucleotides, the CDR3 is TGTGCCAGCACAAACAGGGGGGTCTATGGCTACACCTTC.

The chain combines TRBV7-9 with TRBJ2-6; 7 nucleotides match TRBD2. Germline V gene sequence: CDR1 SEHNR, CDR2 FQNEAQ (reference sequence). The CDR3 is made up of 13 amino acids. Trimming cost V 11 bases and J 2 bases; bases outside gene matches: 3. The CDR3 bases are TGTGCCGGACTAGGGACTGGGGCCAACGTCCTGACTTTC. Protein product: CAGLGTGANVLTF. The variable domain in full, completed from reference TRBV7-9 and TRBJ2-6, reads DTGVSQNPRHKITKRGQNVTFRCDPISEHNRLYWYRQTLGQGPEFLTYFQNEAQLEKSRLLSDRFSAERPKGSFSTLEIQRTEQGDSAMYLCAGLGTGANVLTFGAGSRLTVL.

The rearrangement uses TRBV4-1 and TRBJ2-7; 9 bases match TRBD1. Germline V gene sequence: CDR1 MGHRA, CDR2 YSYEKL. V shed 1 base and J 5 bases; nucleotides not matched to a gene: 12. CDR3 length: 17 residues. Here the CDR3 reads CASSQAPWRDRDHEQYF. In nucleotides, the CDR3 is TGCGCCAGCAGCCAAGCCCCGTGGAGGGACAGGGACCACGAGCAGTACTTC.

This chain uses TRBV19 with TRBJ2-5, with 8 positions matching TRBD2. V shed 4 bases, J shed 1 base, and the junction held 2 bases outside the gene matches. This CDR3 is built from 14 residues. Germline V gives CDR1 LNHDA, CDR2 SQIVND (reference sequence). The CDR3 region is CASSNRGGQETQYF. The CDR3 coding sequence is TGTGCCAGTAGTAACCGGGGGGGCCAAGAGACCCAGTACTTC.

The chain joins TRBV5-4 to TRBJ2-5; 16 bases align to TRBD2. After removal of 6 bases from V and 5 bases from J, the junction contained 10 bases not matched to a gene. The CDR3 runs to 17 residues. CDR1 SGHNT and CDR2 YYREEE come from the germline V gene (reference sequence). The CDR3 nucleotides are TGTGCCAGCACGAGTGGGACTAGCGGGAGGGTTGGGGAGACCCAGTACTTC. This gives the protein CASTSGTSGRVGETQYF. The full variable domain, rest sourced from reference TRBV5-4 and TRBJ2-5, is ETGVTQSPTHLIKTRGQQVTLRCSSQSGHNTVSWYQQALGQGPQFIFQYYREEENGRGNFPPRFSGLQFPNYSSELNVNALELDDSALYLCASTSGTSGRVGETQYFGPGTRLLVL.

This clone was seen a handful of times. This chain links TRBV19 with TRBJ1-2; D gene ambiguous. CDR1 LNHDA and CDR2 SQIVND come from the germline V gene (reference sequence). This CDR3 spans 12 amino acids. The V end lost 6 bases, the J end lost 4 bases, and 9 bases lay between the germline ends. The CDR3 is CASRTDSYGYTF. The CDR3 nucleotides are TGTGCCAGTAGAACAGACTCCTATGGCTACACCTTC.

The chain recombines TRBV5-6 with TRBJ1-2, with D tentatively TRBD1 (6 bases). V was pared by 4 bases and J by 3 bases, with 16 bases between. The germline gives CDR1 SGHDT, CDR2 YYEEEE. The CDR3 is 15 residues long. CDR3: CASSLPGAPDYGYTF. CDR3 nucleotides: TGTGCCAGCAGCCTCCCGGGGGCCCCAGACTATGGCTACACCTTC. Variable domain in full (rest from reference TRBV5-6 and TRBJ1-2): DAGVTQSPTHLIKTRGQQVTLRCSPKSGHDTVSWYQQALGQGPQFIFQYYEEEERQRGNFPDRFSGHQFPNYSSELNVNALLLGDSALYLCASSLPGAPDYGYTFGSGTRLTVV.

Turning to this clone: The same CDR3 also results from other DNA sequences found in this sample. The chain has TRBV4-3 and TRBJ1-4; 7 bases are a match to TRBD1. This CDR3 has 14 residues. Trimming took 4 bases from V and 5 from J; bases not matched to a gene: 4. Per the germline V gene, CDR1 is LGHNA and CDR2 is YSLEER. CDR3 amino acids: CASSPGTVNEKLFF. As DNA, the CDR3 is TGCGCCAGCAGCCCGGGGACAGTCAATGAAAAACTGTTTTTT.

V usage is TRBV6-5 and J usage is TRBJ2-2; D unresolved. The CDR3 has 14 amino acids. Germline V gene lookup returns CDR1 MNHEY and CDR2 SVGAGI. V lost 9 bases, J lost 0 bases, and 11 bases lay in between. The CDR3 sequence is CASSMTTNTGELFF. In DNA form, the CDR3 reads TGTGCCAGTTCGATGACAACGAACACCGGGGAGCTGTTTTTT.